The 3 T cell receptor beta chains reported below all come from one sample, sequenced in a study of T cell changes during pregnancy in multiple sclerosis. Profiled with immunoSEQ multiplex PCR; TCRdb holds only in-frame clones, not every one. Of 41,000 or so clones in the sample, 89% were seen once. The source material was CD4+ T cells from peripheral blood mononuclear cells, sampled in the first trimester of pregnancy. The receptors stem from a female donor with multiple sclerosis, enrolled in a pregnancy study.

The chain uses TRBV28 and TRBJ1-4, with TRBD1 matching 7 bases. There are 15 residues in the CDR3. Germline assignment: CDR1 MDHEN and CDR2 SYDVKM. V was clipped by 5 bases and J by 3 bases; unmatched bases: 6. The CDR3 DNA reads as TGTGCCAGCAGTGCGGGAGGGGGCCCTAATGAAAAACTGTTTTTT. Translation gives CASSAGGGPNEKLFF.

J is TRBJ1-3 and V is TRBV6-1, with D possibly TRBD1 on 6 matching bases. V lost 2 bases and J 1 base, leaving 12 bases between the germline ends. This CDR3 region has 16 residues. Germline V CDR1 and CDR2: MNHNS, SASEGT. Written as DNA, the CDR3 is TGTGCCAGCAGTGAACTACAGGGAGGGTCTGGAAACACCATATATTTT. Translation gives CASSELQGGSGNTIYF.

The rearrangement links TRBV25-1 to TRBJ1-4; TRBD1 agrees at 8 bases. CDR1 MGHDK and CDR2 SYGVNS come from the germline V gene. Losses at the gene ends were 6 bases for V and 0 bases for J; bases not matched to a gene: 6. The CDR3 runs to 16 residues. The CDR3 DNA reads as TGTGCCAGCAGCGCAGGACAGGGCCCAACTAATGAAAAACTGTTTTTT. Translating gives CASSAGQGPTNEKLFF.